The 2 T cell receptor beta chains presented below share a single source sample, sequenced in a study of blood T cells in healthy people across ages. Using a J-beta primer mix together with a sample-barcoded 5' primer, a second PCR was run for roughly 6 to 12 cycles. MiXCR was run by TCRdb on the 5' RACE reads, yielding one entry per CDR3 protein. The sample carries roughly 1,800,000 distinct CDR3 sequences, about 50% recorded once. Sequenced input: blood. The receptors derive from a woman in her thirties or forties in good health.

The CDR3 spells CASSESGTGPWETQYF. The CDR3 bases are TGTGCCAGCAGTGAAAGTGGGACGGGACCCTGGGAGACCCAGTACTTC. The V gene is TRBV6-1, the J gene TRBJ2-5, with D perhaps assigned TRBD1 or TRBD2 (5 bases each). CDR1 and CDR2 (germline): MNHNS, SASEGT. The CDR3 totals 16 residues. The germline V and J ends were trimmed by 2 bases and 5 bases, with 18 bases remaining between them.

On this clonotype: A much larger clone lies a single base off, so this may be a read error. V and J are TRBV3-1 and TRBJ1-4, with D unclear. CDR1 is LGHDT and CDR2 is YNNKEL in the germline V gene (reference sequence). The CDR3 spans 16 residues. The CDR3 sequence is CANSQDSPTTNEKLFF. CDR3 bases: TGTGCCAACAGCCAAGATTCCCCTACAACTAATGAAAAACTGTTTTTT.